The sequence of this T cell receptor beta chain was determined in a study of long-term antiretroviral therapy in people with HIV. Run at survey level, the immunoSEQ assay was version v3.0. The protocol was immunoSEQ multiplex PCR, while the TCRdb copy is restricted to in-frame clones and leaves out a portion. The sample comprises 20,000 to 25,000 clones, around 85% of which are singletons, and 9% to 15% rests with the top ten. Germline CDR1 is SGHAT and CDR2 is FQNNGV. The V end lost 0 bases, the J end lost 2 bases, and 8 bases lay between the germline ends. The CDR3 loop spans 15 amino acids. Notes on this clone: Antigen specificity is unknown.

Study-level points and caveats: HIV repertoire CDR3 lengths ranged less widely than those of controls. No data on ART adherence, viral resistance or therapy changes. An increase in diversity followed ART, yet levels stayed below transplant donor controls.

The sample in question was unsorted PBMCs, obtained 1.6 years after starting antiretroviral therapy. This TCR derives from a middle-aged man with HIV. This chain uses TRBV11-2 with TRBJ2-1, with D possibly matching TRBD1 (5 bases). The CDR3 DNA reads TGTGCCAGCAGCTTAGATCCACAGGCCTACAATGAGCAGTTCTTC. Protein sequence: CASSLDPQAYNEQFF.